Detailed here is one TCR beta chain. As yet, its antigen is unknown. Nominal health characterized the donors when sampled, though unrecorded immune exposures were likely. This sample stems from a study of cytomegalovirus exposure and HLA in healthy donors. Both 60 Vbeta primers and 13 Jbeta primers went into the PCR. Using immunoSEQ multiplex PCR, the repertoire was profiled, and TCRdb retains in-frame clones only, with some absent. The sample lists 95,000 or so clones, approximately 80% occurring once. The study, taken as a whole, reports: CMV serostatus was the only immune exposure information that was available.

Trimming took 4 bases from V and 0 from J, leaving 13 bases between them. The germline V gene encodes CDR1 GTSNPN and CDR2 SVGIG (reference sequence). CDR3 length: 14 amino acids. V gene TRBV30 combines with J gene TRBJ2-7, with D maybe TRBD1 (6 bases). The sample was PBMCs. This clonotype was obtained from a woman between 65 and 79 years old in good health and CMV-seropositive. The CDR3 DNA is TGTGCCTGGAAAAGGGACACCTACTCCTACGAGCAGTACTTC. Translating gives CAWKRDTYSYEQYF.